The present entry profiles one T cell receptor (beta chain) with its context. Its antigen is undetermined. This sample is part of a study of cytomegalovirus exposure and HLA in healthy donors. The study's findings and limits: The study designated some 180 TCR beta chains cytomegalovirus-associated. A later analysis linked about 17,000 TCR beta sequences to HLA alleles at 0.05 false discovery rate.

Trimming cost V 3 bases and J 4 bases, with 18 bases left between them. The germline V gene has CDR1 GTSNPN and CDR2 SVGIG (reference sequence). CDR3 length equals 15 residues. With 60 Vbeta and 13 Jbeta primers, the PCR was carried out. Only in-frame clones appear in the TCRdb table, and some are missing; sequencing was by immunoSEQ multiplex PCR. The table shows 150,000 to 200,000 clones, with roughly 80% occurring only once. The TCR sequence derives from a man aged 18 to 35 in good health and CMV-seropositive. The sample taken for sequencing was PBMCs. This rearrangement joins TRBV30 to TRBJ1-1; weak D call: TRBD1 (6 bases). The chain's CDR3 is CAWSRNRASSTEAFF. The CDR3 DNA follows: TGTGCCTGGAGCCGAAACAGGGCATCAAGCACTGAAGCTTTCTTT.